Sequencing of this TCR beta chain was carried out in a study of shared T cell receptors in the human thymus. Profiled with immunoSEQ multiplex PCR; TCRdb holds only in-frame clones, not every one. The data show 640,000 or so clones, with about 89% seen just once and 0.0094% held by the top ten. In germline, CDR1 is ENHRY, CDR2 SYGVKD. CDR3 length: 16 residues. The junction had 8 bases not matched to a gene; V was cut back by 10 bases and J by 0 bases. The data were also submitted as part of a second study, on human thymus T cells.

This sequence joins TRBV10-3 and TRBJ2-1; 11 positions agree with TRBD2. This clonotype was sampled from a boy under two years old with a congenital heart defect. The specimen sequenced was thymocytes. CDR3 amino acids: CATGLAGDLSYNEQFF. As DNA, the CDR3 is TGTGCCACCGGACTAGCGGGCGACCTCTCCTACAATGAGCAGTTCTTC.